The T cell receptor beta chain under discussion was sequenced for a study of T cell responses to AZD1222 COVID-19 vaccine. Trimming cost V 2 bases and J 3 bases, with 3 bases left between them. CDR3 size: 11 residues. Germline assignment: CDR1 SGHRS and CDR2 YFSETQ. To note about this clone: Its antigen remains unidentified.

Study-level points and caveats: Clonal diversity may have been underestimated, and the donors were mostly white British, with more females than males. Only a handful of AZD1222 recipients, roughly 6 in all, had baseline seropositivity. Spike-specific TCR depth and breadth grew after two AZD1222 doses.

Sequenced by immunoSEQ multiplex PCR; TCRdb stores in-frame clones only, minus some. The profile shows 100,000 to 130,000 clones, around 90% of them singletons. The origin of this receptor is an adult in good health. The source was peripheral blood, collected on day 0 of AZD1222 vaccination. The J gene is TRBJ2-7, the V gene TRBV5-1; no firm D call. The chain's CDR3 is CASSFDYEQYF. CDR3 nucleotide sequence: TGCGCCAGCAGCTTCGACTACGAGCAGTACTTC.